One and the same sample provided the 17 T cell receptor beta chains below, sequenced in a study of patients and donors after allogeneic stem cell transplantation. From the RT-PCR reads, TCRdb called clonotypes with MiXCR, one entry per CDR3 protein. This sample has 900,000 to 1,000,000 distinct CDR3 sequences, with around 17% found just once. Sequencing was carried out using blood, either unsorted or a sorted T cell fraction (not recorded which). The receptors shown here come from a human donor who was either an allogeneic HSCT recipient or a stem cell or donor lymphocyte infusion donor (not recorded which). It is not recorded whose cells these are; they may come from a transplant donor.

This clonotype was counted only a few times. The DNA of the CDR3 is TGTGCCAGCAGTTTACGTGACTCCAGGGCCCTCCACTTT. It encodes CASSLRDSRALHF. The chain is built from TRBV28 and TRBJ1-6; possible D gene TRBD1, 5 bases. Germline-derived CDR1 and CDR2 are MDHEN and SYDVKM. This CDR3 comprises 13 residues. V lost 2 bases to trimming and J lost 14 bases, with 13 bases between them.

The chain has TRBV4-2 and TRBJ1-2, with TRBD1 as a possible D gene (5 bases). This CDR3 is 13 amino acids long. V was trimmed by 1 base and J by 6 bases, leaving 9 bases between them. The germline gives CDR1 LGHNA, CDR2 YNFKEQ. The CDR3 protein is CASSQASGNGYTF. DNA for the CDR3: TGTGCCAGCAGCCAAGCGTCAGGGAATGGCTACACCTTC.

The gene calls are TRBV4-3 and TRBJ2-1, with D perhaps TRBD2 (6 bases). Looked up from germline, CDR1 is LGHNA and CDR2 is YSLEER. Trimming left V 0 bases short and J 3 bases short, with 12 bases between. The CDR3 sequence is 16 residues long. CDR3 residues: CASSQDWASDYNEQFF. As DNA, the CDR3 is TGCGCCAGCAGCCAAGACTGGGCTAGCGACTACAATGAGCAGTTCTTC.

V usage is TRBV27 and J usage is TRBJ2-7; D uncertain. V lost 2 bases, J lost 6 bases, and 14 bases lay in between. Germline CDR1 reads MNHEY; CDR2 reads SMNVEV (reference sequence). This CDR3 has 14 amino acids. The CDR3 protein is CASSLGPDKGEQYF. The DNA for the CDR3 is TGTGCCAGCAGTTTAGGACCCGATAAGGGCGAGCAGTACTTC.

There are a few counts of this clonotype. CDR3 DNA: TGTGCCAGCAGCGTAGGGGGACAGCCCATTCAGTACTTC. Translated: CASSVGGQPIQYF. This chain connects TRBV9 to TRBJ2-4; 7 positions match TRBD1. Trimming took 0 bases from V and 9 from J; bases not matched to a gene: 3. The germline V gene encodes CDR1 SGDLS and CDR2 YYNGEE. The CDR3 is made up of 13 amino acids.

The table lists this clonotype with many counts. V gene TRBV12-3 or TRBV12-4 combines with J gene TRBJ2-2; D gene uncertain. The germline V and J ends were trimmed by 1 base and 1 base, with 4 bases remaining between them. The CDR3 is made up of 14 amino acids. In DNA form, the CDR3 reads TGTGCCAGCAGTTTAGTTGAGAACACCGGGGAGCTGTTTTTT. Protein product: CASSLVENTGELFF.

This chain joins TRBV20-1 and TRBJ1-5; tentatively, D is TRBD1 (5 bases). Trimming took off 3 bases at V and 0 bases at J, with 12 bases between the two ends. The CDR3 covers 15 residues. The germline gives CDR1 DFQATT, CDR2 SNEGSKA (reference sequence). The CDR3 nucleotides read TGCAGTGCTAGGGGGGGGAAAACTAGCAATCAGCCCCAGCATTTT. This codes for CSARGGKTSNQPQHF.

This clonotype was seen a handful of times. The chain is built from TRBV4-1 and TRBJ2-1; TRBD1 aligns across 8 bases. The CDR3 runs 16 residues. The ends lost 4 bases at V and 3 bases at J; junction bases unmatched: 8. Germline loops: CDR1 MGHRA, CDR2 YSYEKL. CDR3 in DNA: TGCGCCAGCAGCCGAGTCAGGGGGCATTACTACAATGAGCAGTTCTTC. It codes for CASSRVRGHYYNEQFF.

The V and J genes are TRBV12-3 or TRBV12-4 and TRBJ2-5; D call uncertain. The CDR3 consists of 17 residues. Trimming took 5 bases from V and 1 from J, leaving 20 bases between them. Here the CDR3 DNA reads TGTGCCAGCAGTACCCTGACACTTAGCTGGGTCCAAGAGACCCAGTACTTC. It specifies CASSTLTLSWVQETQYF.

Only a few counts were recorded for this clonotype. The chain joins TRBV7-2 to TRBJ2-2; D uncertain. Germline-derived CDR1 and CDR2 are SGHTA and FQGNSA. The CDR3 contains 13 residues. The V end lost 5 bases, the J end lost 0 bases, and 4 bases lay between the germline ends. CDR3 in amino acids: CASSNTNTGELFF. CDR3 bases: TGTGCCAGCAGCAACACGAACACCGGGGAGCTGTTTTTT.

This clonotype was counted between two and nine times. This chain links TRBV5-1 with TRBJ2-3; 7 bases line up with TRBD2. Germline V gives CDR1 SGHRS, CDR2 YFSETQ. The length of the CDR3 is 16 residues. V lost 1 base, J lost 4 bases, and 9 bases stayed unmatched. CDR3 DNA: TGCGCCAGCAGCTTGCCGGGGAAGGCGGGGGCAGATACGCAGTATTTT. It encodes CASSLPGKAGADTQYF.

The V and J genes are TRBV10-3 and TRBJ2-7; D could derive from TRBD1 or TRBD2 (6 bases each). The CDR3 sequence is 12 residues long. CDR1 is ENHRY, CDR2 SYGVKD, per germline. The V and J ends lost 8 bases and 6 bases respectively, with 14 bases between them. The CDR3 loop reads CAIGKGGSEQYF. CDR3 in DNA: TGTGCCATCGGGAAAGGGGGGAGCGAGCAGTACTTC.

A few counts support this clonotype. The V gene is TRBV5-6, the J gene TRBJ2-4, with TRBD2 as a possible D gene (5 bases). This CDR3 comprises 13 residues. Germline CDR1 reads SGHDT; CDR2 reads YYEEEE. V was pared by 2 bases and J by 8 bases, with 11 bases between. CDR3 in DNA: TGTGCCAGCAGCTTACTAGTGCAGCACATTCAGTACTTC. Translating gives CASSLLVQHIQYF. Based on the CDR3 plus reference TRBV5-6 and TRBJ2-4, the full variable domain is DAGVTQSPTHLIKTRGQQVTLRCSPKSGHDTVSWYQQALGQGPQFIFQYYEEEERQRGNFPDRFSGHQFPNYSSELNVNALLLGDSALYLCASSLLVQHIQYFGAGTRLSVL.

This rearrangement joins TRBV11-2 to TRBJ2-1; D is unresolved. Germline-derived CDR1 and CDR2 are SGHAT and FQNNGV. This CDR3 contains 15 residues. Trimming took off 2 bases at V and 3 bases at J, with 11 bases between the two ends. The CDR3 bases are TGTGCCAGCAGCTTATTGGTAATCGGCTACAATGAGCAGTTCTTC. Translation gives CASSLLVIGYNEQFF.

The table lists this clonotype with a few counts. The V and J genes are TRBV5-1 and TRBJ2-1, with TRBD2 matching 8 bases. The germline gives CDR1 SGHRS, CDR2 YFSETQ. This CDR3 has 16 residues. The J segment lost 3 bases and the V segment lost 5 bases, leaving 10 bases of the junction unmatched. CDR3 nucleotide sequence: TGCGCCAGCAGAGACCTAGCGGGCACAAGCTACAATGAGCAGTTCTTC. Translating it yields CASRDLAGTSYNEQFF.

The CDR3 nucleotides are TGCAGCGTTGACGGCGGAACTTTCTTT. Translation: CSVDGGTFF. The chain couples TRBV29-1 to TRBJ1-1, with unresolved D. Germline values: CDR1 SQVTM, CDR2 ANQGSEA. The CDR3 has 9 residues. The ends were cut back, 3 bases at V and 12 bases at J, with 8 bases in the middle.

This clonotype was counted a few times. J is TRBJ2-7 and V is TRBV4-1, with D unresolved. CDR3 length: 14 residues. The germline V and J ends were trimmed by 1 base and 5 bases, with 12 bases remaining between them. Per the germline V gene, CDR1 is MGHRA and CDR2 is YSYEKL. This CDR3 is CASSQVGLLDEQYF. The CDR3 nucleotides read TGCGCCAGCAGCCAAGTGGGCCTATTGGACGAGCAGTACTTC.